Each of the 4 T cell receptor beta chains below was sequenced from the same sample in a study of human T cells and chemical hapten exposure. Each CDR3 protein is one row after TCRdb ran MiXCR on the RACE reads. The data contain about 110,000 distinct CDR3 sequences, under 40% of them singletons. Time point of the sample: patch test 3, about 24 weeks after DPC sensitization. This sample's treatment: therapeutic diphenylcyclopropenone sensitization with weekly scalp DPC. Sequenced here: whole blood, sampled in connection with sensitization to the hapten diphenylcyclopropenone (DPC). Source of these receptors: a man in his forties with alopecia areata. Some clones in this sample may be carry-over from other donors' samples.

This clonotype was seen just once. This sequence joins TRBV5-4 and TRBJ2-5; the match to TRBD2 covers 11 bases. This CDR3 is 15 amino acids long. Trimming at V came to 4 bases and at J to 5 bases, leaving 7 bases not matched to a gene. Germline values: CDR1 SGHNT, CDR2 YYREEE (reference sequence). In DNA, the CDR3 is TGTGCCAGCAGCACAGGACTAGCGGGCGCGGAGACCCAGTACTTC. It codes for CASSTGLAGAETQYF.

This clonotype occurred a few times. The chain joins TRBV20-1 to TRBJ1-5; D gene unclear. The CDR3 contains 15 residues. The ends were cut back, 3 bases at V and 0 bases at J, with 12 bases in the middle. The germline V gene has CDR1 DFQATT and CDR2 SNEGSKA (reference sequence). The CDR3: CSARLLGDSNQPQHF. The DNA of the CDR3 is TGCAGTGCTAGGCTCCTGGGTGATAGCAATCAGCCCCAGCATTTT.

The V gene is TRBV4-3, the J gene TRBJ2-2; TRBD2 matches 11 bases. Germline V gene sequence: CDR1 LGHNA, CDR2 YSLEER. The CDR3 extends over 18 amino acids. With V trimmed by 4 bases and J by 3 bases, 10 bases remained unmatched. DNA for the CDR3: TGCGCCAGCAGCCCTTTACTAGCGGGAGCTCTCGACACCGGGGAGCTGTTTTTT. This gives the protein CASSPLLAGALDTGELFF.

The table lists this clonotype with a few counts. This chain uses TRBV20-1 with TRBJ2-3; 12 bases map to TRBD2. Germline V lookup: CDR1 DFQATT, CDR2 SNEGSKA (reference sequence). V was clipped by 2 bases and J by 4 bases; unmatched bases: 1. This CDR3 comprises 14 residues. CDR3 sequence reads: CSARLAGGPDTQYF. The CDR3 DNA follows: TGCAGTGCTAGACTAGCGGGAGGGCCAGATACGCAGTATTTT.